These 20 T cell receptor beta chains were all obtained from the same sample, sequenced in a study of blood T cell repertoires in COVID-19. Sequencing used immunoSEQ multiplex PCR; TCRdb keeps in-frame clones, though not all of them. The repertoire has under 70,000 clones, over 75% of them found once; the top ten carry roughly 15%. The sequenced sample was peripheral blood. These receptors came from a man older than 75 with acute or convalescent COVID-19.

The rearrangement uses TRBV7-2 and TRBJ2-2; no definite D call. Germline V lookup: CDR1 SGHTA, CDR2 FQGNSA. The CDR3 extends over 13 amino acids. V lost 3 bases to trimming and J lost 3 bases, with 5 bases between them. The CDR3 is CASSFPYTGELFF. CDR3 sequence (DNA): TGTGCCAGCAGCTTCCCCTACACCGGGGAGCTGTTTTTT.

The genes are TRBV9 and TRBJ1-1; TRBD1 is a possible D gene (6 bases). Germline values: CDR1 SGDLS, CDR2 YYNGEE. The V end lost 0 bases, the J end lost 1 base, and 25 bases lay between the germline ends. There are 20 residues in the CDR3. CDR3 sequence reads: CASSVGPPQTGQATNTEAFF. The CDR3 nucleotides read TGTGCCAGCAGCGTAGGGCCCCCTCAGACAGGCCAAGCAACGAACACTGAAGCTTTCTTT.

The CDR3 spells CSYSGQGIETQYF. CDR3 coding DNA: TGCAGCTACTCGGGACAAGGGATAGAGACCCAGTACTTC. V usage is TRBV29-1 and J usage is TRBJ2-5, with a weak D call TRBD1 (6 bases). In germline, CDR1 is SQVTM, CDR2 ANQGSEA. The CDR3 runs 13 residues. Trimming removed 8 bases at V and 4 bases at J, with 17 bases between.

The gene calls are TRBV10-3 and TRBJ2-1; 10 bases line up with TRBD2. The CDR3 is 15 residues long. Looked up from germline, CDR1 is ENHRY and CDR2 is SYGVKD. V dropped 7 bases and J dropped 2; count of bases not matched to a gene: 5. The CDR3 sequence is CAINPTSGAYNEQFF. For the CDR3, the DNA is TGTGCCATCAACCCAACTAGCGGGGCCTACAATGAGCAGTTCTTC.

The gene calls are TRBV19 and TRBJ1-2, with TRBD1 matching over 7 bases. The CDR3 is 16 residues long. Germline V lookup: CDR1 LNHDA, CDR2 SQIVND (reference sequence). The V segment lost 4 bases and the J segment 2 bases; nucleotides outside the gene matches: 10. CDR3 sequence (DNA): TGTGCCAGTAGTACCAAACGGGACAGTACAAACTATGGCTACACCTTC. As protein: CASSTKRDSTNYGYTF.

The J gene is TRBJ2-5, the V gene TRBV7-8; D is possibly TRBD2 (5 bases). Trimming removed 3 bases from V and 0 bases from J, with 11 bases in between. The germline CDR1 and CDR2 sequences are SGHVS and FQNEAQ. The CDR3 runs 15 residues. CDR3 in amino acids: CASSLGGGHQETQYF. The CDR3 nucleotides are TGTGCCAGCAGCTTGGGCGGAGGACACCAAGAGACCCAGTACTTC.

The CDR3 DNA follows: TGTGCCAGTAGTATAGATCAGACAGGGCGCCTCTGGTACTTC. Translation gives CASSIDQTGRLWYF. The chain carries TRBV19 and TRBJ2-4, with 7 positions matching TRBD1. V lost 0 bases, J lost 15 bases, and 11 bases stayed unmatched. The CDR3 is 14 amino acids. Germline values: CDR1 LNHDA, CDR2 SQIVND (reference sequence).

CDR3 protein: CASSQGTQNTEAFF. In DNA form, the CDR3 reads TGTGCCAGCAGCCAAGGCACACAGAACACTGAAGCTTTCTTT. The V and J genes are TRBV3-1 (or the pseudogene TRBV3-2) and TRBJ1-1; D gene uncertain. V lost 1 base, J lost 1 base, and 7 bases lay in between. The V gene's germline CDR1 is LGHDT and CDR2 YNNKEL (reference sequence). The CDR3 consists of 14 residues.

The gene calls are TRBV20-1 and TRBJ2-7; D unresolved. Germline-derived CDR1 and CDR2 are DFQATT and SNEGSKA (reference sequence). The CDR3 sequence is 11 residues long. The V and J ends lost 6 bases and 5 bases respectively, with 11 bases between them. DNA for the CDR3: TGCAGTGCCCTCGGGTGGGACGAGCAGTACTTC. Translating gives CSALGWDEQYF.

The chain joins TRBV6-1 to TRBJ1-2; 9 nucleotides agree with TRBD1. V was pared by 2 bases and J by 1 base, with 11 bases of the junction left unmatched. There are 18 residues in the CDR3. CDR1 and CDR2 from the germline V gene are MNHNS and SASEGT. The CDR3 is CASSELGDRGRYNYGYTF. The CDR3 region has the DNA TGTGCCAGCAGTGAACTGGGTGACAGGGGGAGATATAACTATGGCTACACCTTC.

The V gene is TRBV5-5, the J gene TRBJ2-5, with TRBD2 identical over 12 bases. The germline gives CDR1 SGHKS, CDR2 YYEKEE (reference sequence). Trimming at V came to 6 bases and at J to 0 bases, leaving 3 bases not matched to a gene. The CDR3 has 15 residues. DNA for the CDR3: TGTGCCAGCACCTCTAGCGGGGGGGACCAAGAGACCCAGTACTTC. Encoded protein: CASTSSGGDQETQYF.

The rearrangement joins TRBV3-1 (or the pseudogene TRBV3-2) to TRBJ1-1, with a possible D match to TRBD1 (5 bases). Trimming removed 4 bases at V and 5 bases at J, with 17 bases between. This CDR3 has 15 residues. Looked up from germline, CDR1 is LGHDT and CDR2 is YNNKEL (reference sequence). CDR3 in amino acids: CASSPGPGGGTEAFF. The DNA for the CDR3 is TGTGCCAGCAGCCCCGGCCCCGGGGGAGGTACTGAAGCTTTCTTT.

The CDR3 protein is CASSTEGLSRSSYNEQFF. CDR3 coding DNA: TGCGCCAGCAGCACCGAGGGACTTAGCCGGAGCTCCTACAATGAGCAGTTCTTC. This sequence joins TRBV5-1 and TRBJ2-1; maybe TRBD2 (6 bases). V was pared by 4 bases and J by 0 bases, with 20 bases between. Germline V CDR1 and CDR2: SGHRS, YFSETQ. The CDR3 loop spans 18 amino acids.

The chain uses TRBV3-1 (or the pseudogene TRBV3-2) and TRBJ2-6; no clear D gene. V was cut by 4 bases and J by 3 bases, with 4 bases left in between. The CDR3 runs 13 residues. Germline assignment: CDR1 LGHDT and CDR2 YNNKEL (reference sequence). The CDR3: CASSLGGANVLTF. CDR3 nucleotides: TGTGCCAGCAGCCTCGGTGGGGCCAACGTCCTGACTTTC.

V and J are TRBV3-1 (or the pseudogene TRBV3-2) and TRBJ1-2; 12 nucleotides align to TRBD1. Germline V gives CDR1 LGHDT, CDR2 YNNKEL (reference sequence). After removal of 4 bases from V and 5 bases from J, the junction contained 5 bases not matched to a gene. The CDR3 runs to 15 residues. This chain's CDR3 is CASSPGTGGGYGYTF. In nucleotides, the CDR3 is TGTGCCAGCAGCCCAGGGACAGGGGGCGGGTATGGCTACACCTTC.

The chain couples TRBV19 to TRBJ2-7, with D perhaps matching TRBD2 (5 bases). V shed 4 bases and J shed 6 bases, with 19 bases lying between them. This CDR3 has 15 amino acids. Germline V gives CDR1 LNHDA, CDR2 SQIVND (reference sequence). CDR3 loop: CASSSSTLALGEQYF. CDR3 nucleotides: TGTGCCAGTAGTAGTTCCACCCTAGCCCTCGGCGAGCAGTACTTC. Using reference TRBV19 and TRBJ2-7 for the parts outside the CDR3, the full variable domain is DGGITQSPKYLFRKEGQNVTLSCEQNLNHDAMYWYRQDPGQGLRLIYYSQIVNDFQKGDIAEGYSVSREKKESFPLTVTSAQKNPTAFYLCASSSSTLALGEQYFGPGTRLTVT.

The V gene is TRBV6-6, the J gene TRBJ1-1, with a possible D match to TRBD1 (5 bases). The V and J ends lost 8 bases and 3 bases respectively, with 16 bases between them. This CDR3 is built from 14 residues. Germline assignment: CDR1 MNHNY and CDR2 SVGAGI (reference sequence). The CDR3 here is CASGWRGRDTEAFF. CDR3 sequence (DNA): TGTGCCAGCGGTTGGAGGGGTCGAGACACTGAAGCTTTCTTT.

This chain uses TRBV20-1 with TRBJ2-2; D gene uncertain. The CDR3 covers 10 residues. Looked up from germline, CDR1 is DFQATT and CDR2 is SNEGSKA (reference sequence). The CDR3 sequence: CIIPAGELFF. The DNA of the CDR3 is TGCATCATTCCAGCCGGGGAGCTGTTTTTT.

V is TRBV6-1 and J is TRBJ1-1; D might be TRBD1 (5 bases). V shed 1 base and J shed 0 bases, with 18 bases lying between them. Looked up from germline, CDR1 is MNHNS and CDR2 is SASEGT. The CDR3 runs to 18 residues. CDR3 protein: CASSEGIVGSGVNTEAFF. The DNA for the CDR3 is TGTGCCAGCAGTGAAGGAATAGTTGGGTCGGGGGTGAACACTGAAGCTTTCTTT.

The rearrangement links TRBV5-1 to TRBJ2-2, with 7 bases lining up with TRBD1. Germline loops: CDR1 SGHRS, CDR2 YFSETQ. CDR3 size: 14 residues. V trimming: 8 bases; J trimming: 4 bases; junction bases outside the gene matches: 8. The CDR3 DNA reads as TGCGCCAGTAGTGAGGGGGCTTCCACCGGGGAGCTGTTTTTT. Translation gives CASSEGASTGELFF.